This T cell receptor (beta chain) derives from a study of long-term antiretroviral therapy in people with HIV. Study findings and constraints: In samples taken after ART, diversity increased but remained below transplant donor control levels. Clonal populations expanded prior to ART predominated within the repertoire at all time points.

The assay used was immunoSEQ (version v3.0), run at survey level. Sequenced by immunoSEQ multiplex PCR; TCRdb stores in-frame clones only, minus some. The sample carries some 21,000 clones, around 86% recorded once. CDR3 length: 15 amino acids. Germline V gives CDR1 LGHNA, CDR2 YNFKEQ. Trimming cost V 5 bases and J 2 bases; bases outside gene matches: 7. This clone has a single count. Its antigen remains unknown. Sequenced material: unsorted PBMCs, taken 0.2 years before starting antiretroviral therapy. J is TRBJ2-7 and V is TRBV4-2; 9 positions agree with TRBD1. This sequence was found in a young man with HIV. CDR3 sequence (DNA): TGTGCCAGCAGCTACCGGGACAGGGAGGCCTACGAGCAGTACTTC. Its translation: CASSYRDREAYEQYF.